This T cell receptor beta chain emerged from a study of molecular identifiers for immune sequencing clone quantification. General study points: Spiked Jurkat TCR RNA equivalent to one cell was reportedly detectable in one million naive cells. Molecules of identical TCR sharing a barcode could underestimate highly expanded clone sizes.

Germline V gene sequence: CDR1 SGHVS, CDR2 FQNEAQ. CDR3 length: 15 residues. With RNA at 10%, 30% or 50%, naive CD8 libraries came from approximately 22,000 to 940,000 sorted cells. Methods described previously were used for bulk TCR libraries, and listed TCR primers were applied. A single record per CDR3 protein comes from TCRdb applying MiXCR to the PCR reads. Here the sample spans under 600,000 distinct CDR3 sequences, around a fifth being singletons. On this clonotype itself: Its specificity is unknown. At one end, the junction sequence differs from germline, possibly due to a read error.

The chain uses TRBV7-8 and TRBJ1-6; D is unresolved. The TCR comes from a human donor in good health. Some libraries in this study had Jurkat cell RNA spiked in. The sample was naive CD8+ T cells from blood, with Jurkat cell RNA spiked in. The subset was: FACS-sorted CD8+CD4-CCR7+CD45RA+ naive T cells. The CDR3 spells CASTLTVPYNSLLHF. For the CDR3, the DNA is TGTGCCAGCACCCTTACAGTACCCTATAATTCACTCCTCCACTTT.